This T cell receptor (beta chain) was found in a study of OX40 agonist ivuxolimab in advanced cancers. Turning to the study itself: Recorded diagnoses for dose-escalation patients were hepatocellular carcinoma, melanoma, renal cell or head and neck cancer. Among those treated, three patients had partial responses, one with hepatocellular carcinoma and two with cutaneous melanoma. Broader study findings: At 0.1 to 3.0 mg/kg and by week 6, CD4+ and CD8+ T cells in the blood had expanded clonally. Patients with a partial response at 0.1-3.0 mg/kg had among the lowest clonal expansion.

Per the germline V gene, CDR1 is SGHRS and CDR2 is YFSETQ. The CDR3 length is 13 residues. V was pared by 9 bases and J by 4 bases, with 14 bases between. Profiling relied on immunoSEQ multiplex PCR, and the TCRdb table lists in-frame clones only, not all of them. The sample yields 50,000 to 65,000 clones, 70% to 90% seen once. A note on this clone: Its antigen is not known.

The sequences come from CD4+ or CD8+ T cells sorted from blood, collected in a trial of the OX40 agonist ivuxolimab. The chain uses TRBV5-1 and TRBJ1-3; D is unresolved. This clonotype was obtained from an adult with an advanced solid tumor such as melanoma, head and neck, liver or kidney cancer. The CDR3 DNA reads TGCGCCACCTCGGACTCAATGGGAAACACCATATATTTT. This gives the protein CATSDSMGNTIYF.